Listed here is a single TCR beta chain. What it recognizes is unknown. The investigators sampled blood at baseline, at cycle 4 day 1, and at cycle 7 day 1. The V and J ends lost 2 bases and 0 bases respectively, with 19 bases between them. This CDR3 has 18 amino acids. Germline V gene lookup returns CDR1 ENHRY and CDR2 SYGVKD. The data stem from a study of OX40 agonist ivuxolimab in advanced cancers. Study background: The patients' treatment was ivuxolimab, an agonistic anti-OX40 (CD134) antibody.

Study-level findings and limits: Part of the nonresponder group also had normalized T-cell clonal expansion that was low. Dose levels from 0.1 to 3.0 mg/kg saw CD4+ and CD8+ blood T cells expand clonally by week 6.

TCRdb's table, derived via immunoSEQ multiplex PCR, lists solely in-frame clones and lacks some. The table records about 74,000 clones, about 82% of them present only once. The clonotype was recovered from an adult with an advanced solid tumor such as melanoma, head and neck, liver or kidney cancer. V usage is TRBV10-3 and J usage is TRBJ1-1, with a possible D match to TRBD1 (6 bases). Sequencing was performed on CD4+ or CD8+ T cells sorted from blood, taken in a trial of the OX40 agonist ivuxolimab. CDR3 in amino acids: CAISELGSAGVMNTEAFF. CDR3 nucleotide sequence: TGTGCCATCAGTGAGCTTGGTTCGGCAGGGGTAATGAACACTGAAGCTTTCTTT.